This T cell receptor beta chain was observed in a study of blood T cell repertoires in COVID-19. While infection was still active, Seattle patients were enrolled and then followed longitudinally. Per the original methods: Estimation of nucleated cell counts was performed using reference gene primer amplification. Sequencing used immunoSEQ multiplex PCR; TCRdb keeps in-frame clones, though not all of them. The V and J calls and clone size come from that table; D and trimming were worked out from the DNA. The sample shows about 330,000 clones, approximately 90% of them seen only once. The germline gives CDR1 MNHEY, CDR2 SVGAGI. CDR3 size: 15 residues. V trimming: 2 bases; J trimming: 8 bases; junction bases outside the gene matches: 4.

Sequenced input: peripheral blood. V is TRBV6-5 and J is TRBJ1-6, with 9 nucleotides matching TRBD1. This TCR was sampled from a young man with COVID-19, enrolled during active disease. The CDR3 reads CASSYHRTGDSPLHF. CDR3 nucleotide sequence: TGTGCCAGCAGTTACCACCGGACAGGGGATTCACCCCTCCACTTT.